This TCR beta chain came from a study of OX40 agonist ivuxolimab in advanced cancers. Sequencing was performed with immunoSEQ multiplex PCR; in TCRdb, only in-frame clones are kept and a portion is missing. This sample yields 20,000 or so clones, of which 84% are seen a single time; roughly 31% belongs to the top ten. The CDR3 runs to 17 residues. V lost 3 bases, J lost 5 bases, and 23 bases lay in between. Germline CDR1 SGHRS, CDR2 YFSETQ. The specimen comprised CD4+ or CD8+ T cells sorted from blood, sampled in a trial of the OX40 agonist ivuxolimab. The source of this sequence is an adult with an advanced solid tumor such as melanoma, head and neck, liver or kidney cancer. The chain joins TRBV5-1 to TRBJ1-2; TRBD1 might be the D (6 bases). DNA for the CDR3: TGCGCCAGCAGCTCCGACGGGGGTCCAGGGAGGGGGTATGGCTACACCTTC. This encodes CASSSDGGPGRGYGYTF.